This T cell receptor beta chain was sequenced during a study of CD8 T cells in Susac syndrome. The authors reverse transcribed roughly 0.45 to 1 ug RNA with random hexamers. Across 54 Vbeta and 13 Jbeta, immunoSEQ multiplex PCR amplified TCR beta CDR3. TCRdb reanalysed the immunoSEQ multiplex PCR reads using MiXCR and keeps one entry per CDR3 protein. Here the sample spans roughly 180,000 distinct CDR3 sequences, less than 95% being singletons. As to this clonotype: Antigen: not known.

Study results and caveats: An acknowledgment was made by the study that its TCR sequencing and HLA analysis involved relatively few individuals.

The germline CDR1 and CDR2 sequences are SGHTA and FQGNSA. The ends were cut back, 0 bases at V and 2 bases at J, with 8 bases in the middle. The CDR3 consists of 15 residues. The T cells that were sequenced for TCR beta were CD8+ and CD4+ cells from blood. Matched for age and sex, the controls were healthy donors. The chain couples TRBV7-2 to TRBJ2-1; either TRBD1 or TRBD2 may supply D (5 bases each). The receptor was isolated from a human donor in good health. The sample comprised CD4+ T cells from PBMCs. CDR3 in DNA: TGTGCCAGCAGCTTAGCGGGGGTCGCCTACAATGAGCAGTTCTTC. This encodes CASSLAGVAYNEQFF.